A selection of T cell receptor beta chains follows, all from one sample in a study of response to subunit inactivated influenza vaccine. TCRdb re-called the RT-PCR reads through MiXCR, storing one row per CDR3 protein. Altogether about 540,000 distinct CDR3 sequences are present, approximately 22% being singletons, with the ten largest covering approximately 3%. The same sample was also used in a study of T cells expressing NK-cell markers.

The specimen comprised CD4+ T cells sorted from PBMCs, sampled 11 to 12 days after vaccination. All receptors come from a man aged 50-60 years who received an inactivated influenza vaccine. Both conserved end residues are part of each CDR3. D genes are given only for firm matches. Clone size is given for some rows only: seen once, a few or many times, or a class if the clone is expanded.

d_gene,v_gene,abundance,j_gene,CDR3nt,CDR3aa
NA,TRBV5-8,NA,TRBJ2-3,TGTGCCAGCAGAGCACAGGGTCTAAGAACAGATACGCAGTATTTT,CASRAQGLRTDTQYF
TRBD1,TRBV2,NA,TRBJ2-2,TGTGCCAGCAACGGACAGGGGGCAACCGGGGAGCTGTTTTTT,CASNGQGATGELFF
NA,TRBV12-3/TRBV12-4,few,TRBJ2-7,TGTGCCAGCAGTTATACCGCGCTCGAGCAGTACTTC,CASSYTALEQYF
TRBD1,TRBV4-1,NA,TRBJ2-1,TGCGCCAGCAGCCATGCGGACAGGGCCTACAATGAGCAGTTCTTC,CASSHADRAYNEQFF
TRBD1,TRBV7-2,NA,TRBJ2-1,TGTGCCAGCAGCCCAGACAGGGGTAAGGGGAATGAGCAGTTCTTC,CASSPDRGKGNEQFF
TRBD1,TRBV6-1,NA,TRBJ1-2,TGTGCCAGCAGAACTACAGGGGGCCCGAATGGCTACACCTTC,CASRTTGGPNGYTF
NA,TRBV2,once,TRBJ1-1,TGTGCCAGCAGCCCGATTAACACTGAAGCTTTCTTT,CASSPINTEAFF
TRBD2,TRBV20-1,NA,TRBJ2-1,TGCAGTGCTAGTTTTAGCGCTAGCGGGAATGATGAGCAGTTCTTC,CSASFSASGNDEQFF
NA,TRBV6-1,once,TRBJ2-2,TGTGCCAGCAAGTCGCGGGCGGGTTACACCGGGGAGCTGTTTTTT,CASKSRAGYTGELFF
TRBD2,TRBV28,NA,TRBJ2-5,TGTGCCAGCAGTTTACGCGGGGGTGGCCAAGAGACCCAGTACTTC,CASSLRGGGQETQYF
TRBD2,TRBV27,few,TRBJ2-7,TGTGCCAGCAGTTTCTTCGGGGTAGCGGGGGTTTACGAGCAGTACTTC,CASSFFGVAGVYEQYF
TRBD1,TRBV5-1,NA,TRBJ2-5,TGCGCCAGCAGCTGGGGGACAGGGGGCCCAAAAGAGACCCAGTACTTC,CASSWGTGGPKETQYF
NA,TRBV10-3,many,TRBJ2-7,TGTGCCATCAGTGCAGCTCCCTACGAGCAGTACTTC,CAISAAPYEQYF
NA,TRBV28,NA,TRBJ2-7,TGTGCCAGCAGTTTTTCACTCGACAGGTTATCCTACGAGCAGTACTTC,CASSFSLDRLSYEQYF
NA,TRBV4-2,NA,TRBJ2-3,TGTGCCAGCAGCCAAGAGAATGTCCTCCTGATAGGGCGGCTTAATACGCAGTATTTT,CASSQENVLLIGRLNTQYF
NA,TRBV28,few,TRBJ2-7,TGTGCCAGCAGCTCCAGCTCGGGACACCTCTACGAGCAGTACTTC,CASSSSSGHLYEQYF
NA,TRBV7-2,once,TRBJ2-5,TGTGCCAGCAGGCGGACAGGCGGGGCAGAGACCCAGTACTTC,CASRRTGGAETQYF
TRBD1,TRBV11-2,NA,TRBJ2-1,TGTGCCAGCAGCCACGCTGGACAGGGTTACAATGAGCAGTTCTTC,CASSHAGQGYNEQFF
TRBD1,TRBV5-1,NA,TRBJ1-4,TGCGCCAGCAGCTTGGTGGGACAGGGCTCGATTAATGAAAAACTGTTTTTT,CASSLVGQGSINEKLFF
NA,TRBV20-1,NA,TRBJ1-5,TGCAGTGCAAAATCAGTGCTTCGGAGCAATCAGCCCCAGCATTTT,CSAKSVLRSNQPQHF
NA,TRBV14,few,TRBJ1-1,TGTGCCAGCAGCCAAGTGCCGAACACTGAAGCTTTCTTT,CASSQVPNTEAFF
TRBD1,TRBV10-3,NA,TRBJ1-6,TGTGCCATCAGCGCCTGGACAGGGGGAGATTCACCCCTCCACTTT,CAISAWTGGDSPLHF
NA,TRBV2,NA,TRBJ2-3,TGTGCCAGCAGTGTCATGGGTAGCACAGATACGCAGTATTTT,CASSVMGSTDTQYF
TRBD1,TRBV3-1,many,TRBJ1-2,TGTGCCAGCAGCCAGTCGACAGGGGATGGCTACACCTTC,CASSQSTGDGYTF
TRBD2,TRBV2,NA,TRBJ2-7,TGTGCCAGCAACTTAGCGGGGGGCTCCTACGAGCAGTACTTC,CASNLAGGSYEQYF
TRBD1,TRBV12-3/TRBV12-4,NA,TRBJ1-5,TGTGCCAGCAGTTTAGCCGGCCGAGGGGGCGACGGCAATCAGCCCCAGCATTTT,CASSLAGRGGDGNQPQHF
NA,TRBV5-1,many,TRBJ1-3,TGCGCCAGCAGCCCGGGGACCAGTGGGAACACCATATATTTT,CASSPGTSGNTIYF
TRBD1,TRBV20-1,NA,TRBJ2-1,TGCAGTGCTAACAGGGGGCAGGGTGGGAATGAGCAGTTCTTC,CSANRGQGGNEQFF
NA,TRBV28,few,TRBJ2-2,TGTGCCACCCAGCCCCCGGGAGTTACCGGGGAGCTGTTTTTT,CATQPPGVTGELFF
NA,TRBV14,NA,TRBJ2-3,TGTGCCAGCAGCCAAGAGCGGAGGGGTACGCAGTATTTT,CASSQERRGTQYF
TRBD1,TRBV10-3,NA,TRBJ1-1,TGTGCCATCAGTGAGTCGAGCCGCGACAGGGGTGAAGCTTTCTTT,CAISESSRDRGEAFF
NA,TRBV5-1,few,TRBJ2-1,TGCGCCAGCAGCATCGGAGTGGCAGACAATGAGCAGTTCTTC,CASSIGVADNEQFF
TRBD1,TRBV4-1,NA,TRBJ1-1,TGCGCCAGCAGCCAAGATCCCACAGGGGGCCTCAACCAAGCTTTCTTT,CASSQDPTGGLNQAFF
NA,TRBV14,few,TRBJ2-7,TGTGCCAGCAGCCAAATCAACCAATGGGAGCAGTACTTC,CASSQINQWEQYF
NA,TRBV6-2/TRBV6-3,few,TRBJ2-7,TGTGCCAGCAGGACACCTAGATCCTACGAGCAGTACTTC,CASRTPRSYEQYF
TRBD1,TRBV25-1,many,TRBJ2-3,TGTGCCAGCAGGGGGACAGGGGAAACCTATACGCAGTATTTT,CASRGTGETYTQYF
NA,TRBV3-1,NA,TRBJ2-3,TGTGCCAGCAGCCAAGAAGTGACACAGGTGGGAGATACGCAGTATTTT,CASSQEVTQVGDTQYF
NA,TRBV7-6,NA,TRBJ1-1,TGTGCCAGCAGCTTAGCGACTCACGGGGCGACTGAAGCTTTCTTT,CASSLATHGATEAFF
NA,TRBV9,NA,TRBJ1-2,TGTGCCAGCAGCGTAGCTACAGGACCTGGAGGCTACACCTTC,CASSVATGPGGYTF
NA,TRBV7-2,NA,TRBJ1-6,TGTGCCAGCAGCCCTAGGAGCAATTCACCCCTCCACTTT,CASSPRSNSPLHF
NA,TRBV29-1,NA,TRBJ2-5,TGCAGCGTCTCAACTAGCTTGGAGACCCAGTACTTC,CSVSTSLETQYF
TRBD1,TRBV10-3,NA,TRBJ2-2,TGTGCCATCAGGCCGACAGGGTTCACCGGGGAGCTGTTTTTT,CAIRPTGFTGELFF